This T cell receptor (beta chain) was found in a study of molecular identifiers for immune sequencing clone quantification (dated by TCRdb to between 2017 and 2018). For the study in its entirety: For a replicate experiment, RNA from around 20,000 or 99,000 naive CD8 T cells was divided into five aliquots, and four of the five aliquots were sequenced. CD8 T cells were used in a methods study to benchmark molecular-identifier clustering-based TCR repertoire sequencing (MIDCIRS) and TCR RNA copy counting.

Library preparation employed PCR. Sequencer: Illumina HiSeq 4000. Bulk TCR libraries were prepared as previously described, using TCR primers listed in Table S5. The Qiagen AllPrep DNA/RNA kit was used to purify total RNA. Reads from multiple sequencing runs of the same library were pooled before analysis. In the original analysis: Reads were retained only if their TCR constant sequence matched exactly, and those retained reads were trimmed to 150 nt and grouped according to their 12-nt molecular barcodes. Reads in each barcode group were sub-clustered using a 15% Levenshtein threshold, and a quality-weighted consensus sequence was built for each RNA molecule. Non-functional sequences were excluded, and lower-count sequences lying one edit away from another sequence were also excluded. Based on a fit of two negative binomial distributions, barcode sub-clusters having less than 20% of the maximum read count were discarded. TCRdb handled the public reads itself, with Q25 trimming in fastp and clone calling in MiXCR, and kept productive beta chains. Rows with a matching CDR3 protein are joined into one entry that keeps the most common DNA and genes. The V and J calls shown here were made by TCRdb, not taken from the authors' results. This sample lists around 82,000 distinct CDR3 sequences; roughly 20% were detected once. The leading ten clones occupy 0.7% to 0.95% of the sample.

There are many counts of this clonotype. The antigen this receptor binds is unknown. Base quality data are lacking; no much larger clone is found one base away. Libraries of naive CD8 T cells were built from approximately 20,000 to 980,000 sorted cells, with 10%, 30% or 50% of the purified RNA used. Naive CD8 T cells, defined as CD8+CD4-CCR7+CD45RA+, were FACS-sorted into RLT Plus buffer on a BD FACSAria II. Around 10 TCR copies' worth of Jurkat RNA were spiked into about 20,000-1,100,000 naive CD8 T cell samples to test detection sensitivity. CD8 T cells were enriched with RosetteSep CD8+ T Cell Enrichment Cocktail and Ficoll-Paque, followed by ACK red cell lysis. Points the paper makes about the study in general: In CMV-specific effector cells, clones with more than 20 RNA copies contained over 99% of molecules, whereas in naive cells such clones contained under 1% of molecules. Naive libraries contained spiked-in Jurkat TCR RNA (approximately nine copies' worth), which is not part of the donor repertoire. A single cell's worth of spiked-in Jurkat TCR RNA was reported detectable even among 750,000 to 1,000,000 naive CD8 T cells. Without barcode sub-clustering, chimeric consensus sequences inflated TCR diversity; chimeras reached as high as 47%. The sizes of highly expanded clones could end up underestimated when identical TCR molecules share a barcode. Modeling indicated about 3 TCR RNA copies recovered per cell, compared with roughly 10 by digital PCR, which implies a capture efficiency of approximately 30%.

V is trimmed back by 4 bases and J by 3 bases, and the junction contains 7 bases that no gene match accounts for. Spanning cysteine to phenylalanine, the CDR3 consists of 16 amino acids. Only CDR3 DNA remains: 48 bases, in frame from the first base. The germline V gene (reference sequence) supplies CDR1 SGHKS and CDR2 YYEKEE. The sample consisted of naive CD8+ T cells from blood, with Jurkat cell RNA spiked in. Sample cell subset or site, as interpreted from the label and publication: FACS-sorted CD8+CD4-CCR7+CD45RA+ naive T cells. This receptor was obtained from a human donor in good health. Some libraries in this study had Jurkat cell RNA spiked in. The chain is made from TRBV5-5 and TRBJ2-2, with 9 bases aligning to TRBD1. Here the CDR3 is given as CASSTRDREHTGELFF. The DNA reads as follows: TGTGCCAGCAGCACCCGGGACAGGGAACACACCGGGGAGCTGTTTTTT.